This TCR beta chain is drawn from a study of shared clonotypes between healthy human individuals. Several immunoSEQ plates held equal portions of the genomic DNA taken from each subset. Replicate sorted-subset PCRs were loaded with around 0.2 ug DNA, 31,000 or so T cell genomes. TCRdb keeps only in-frame clones here, not all; method: immunoSEQ multiplex PCR. The table lists 550,000 to 850,000 clones, over 65% of them singletons. The CDR3 extends over 15 amino acids. Germline values: CDR1 LNHDA, CDR2 SQIVND (reference sequence). Trimming removed 0 bases from V and 6 bases from J, with 14 bases in between.

The source of this sequence is a woman in her twenties or thirties in good health. This chain links TRBV19 with TRBJ1-1; possibly TRBD1 for D (5 bases). The source material was memory CD4+ T cells sorted from blood. Sample subset: CD45RA-negative fraction. The CDR3 DNA is TGTGCCAGTAGTATAGATCCCAGGGAATCTGCTGAAGCTTTCTTT. Protein sequence: CASSIDPRESAEAFF.